This T cell receptor beta chain was captured by sequencing in a study of T cells after yellow fever vaccination. J lost 7 bases, V lost 1 base, and 0 bases had no gene match. In germline, CDR1 is DFQATT, CDR2 SNEGSKA (reference sequence). There are 11 residues in the CDR3. This clonotype was seen many times. TCRdb passed the 5' RACE reads through MiXCR, listing each CDR3 protein once. The table includes about 110,000 distinct CDR3 sequences, approximately 8.4% detected once. The clonotype was recovered from a man in his thirties or forties who received the YFV17D yellow fever vaccine. The sequencing here drew on CD8+ T cells sorted from PBMCs, taken 45 days after the yellow fever booster vaccination. This sequence joins TRBV20-1 and TRBJ2-5; 7 bases are a match to TRBD2. The CDR3: CSARGEGTQYF. DNA of the CDR3: TGCAGTGCTAGAGGGGAGGGGACCCAGTACTTC.